This T cell receptor beta chain is drawn from a study of T-cell memory formation after mild COVID-19. TCRdb re-called the 5' RACE reads with MiXCR, one entry per CDR3 protein. The data hold about 350,000 distinct CDR3 sequences, with approximately 15% observed a single time. This clonotype occurred a few times. The V gene end was trimmed by 0 bases and the J gene end by 4 bases; junction bases not matched to a gene: 5. Germline V gene sequence: CDR1 SGHRS, CDR2 YFSETQ. CDR3 length: 17 amino acids. This TCR was recovered from a man younger than 30 who had mild COVID-19 (a few samples of this study predate the infection). Cell type and time point are not known. Sequencing input: PBMCs or a T cell subset sorted from them (not recorded which). The J gene is TRBJ1-6, the V gene TRBV5-1; 9 bases are shared with TRBD1. Here the CDR3 DNA reads TGCGCCAGCAGCTTGGAGACAGGGGGGACTTATAATTCACCCCTCCACTTT. This translates into CASSLETGGTYNSPLHF.